The 4 T cell receptor beta chains reported below all come from one sample, sequenced in a study of OX40 agonist ivuxolimab in advanced cancers. Assay: immunoSEQ multiplex PCR; the TCRdb copy retains only in-frame clones and omits some. Of under 150,000 clones in the sample, under 95% were seen once. The sequencing here drew on CD4+ or CD8+ T cells sorted from blood, taken in a trial of the OX40 agonist ivuxolimab. These receptors all come from an adult with an advanced solid tumor such as melanoma, head and neck, liver or kidney cancer.

The rearrangement joins TRBV7-9 to TRBJ2-5; 9 bases are shared with TRBD1. Germline CDR1 and CDR2: SEHNR and FQNEAQ (reference sequence). The ends lost 5 bases at V and 5 bases at J; junction bases unmatched: 9. The CDR3 is made up of 15 amino acids. The CDR3 region has the DNA TGTGCCAGCAGCGCACAGGGGGCCTCTTGGGAGACCCAGTACTTC. The encoded protein is CASSAQGASWETQYF.

This rearrangement joins TRBV19 to TRBJ1-4, with no clear D. Between the trimmed V and J ends, which lost 7 bases and 2 bases, there was a span of 14 bases. CDR3 length equals 15 residues. The V gene's germline CDR1 is LNHDA and CDR2 SQIVND (reference sequence). The CDR3 DNA is TGTGCCAGTACAAGGGCGAAGGTCACTAATGAAAAACTGTTTTTT. This sequence encodes CASTRAKVTNEKLFF. Variable domain in full (rest from reference TRBV19 and TRBJ1-4): DGGITQSPKYLFRKEGQNVTLSCEQNLNHDAMYWYRQDPGQGLRLIYYSQIVNDFQKGDIAEGYSVSREKKESFPLTVTSAQKNPTAFYLCASTRAKVTNEKLFFGSGTQLSVL.

This clone showed up just once. The chain combines TRBV19 with TRBJ1-1; the D gene is possibly TRBD1 (5 bases). The CDR3 totals 16 residues. CDR1 is LNHDA and CDR2 is SQIVND in the germline V gene (reference sequence). The V end was cut by 7 bases, the J end by 5 bases, with 23 bases between. CDR3 nucleotide sequence: TGTGCCAGTATTCCCTGGGGGAGGGGTGAATGGACTGAAGCTTTCTTT. It encodes CASIPWGRGEWTEAFF. Combining the CDR3 with reference TRBV19 and TRBJ1-1 gives the whole variable domain DGGITQSPKYLFRKEGQNVTLSCEQNLNHDAMYWYRQDPGQGLRLIYYSQIVNDFQKGDIAEGYSVSREKKESFPLTVTSAQKNPTAFYLCASIPWGRGEWTEAFFGQGTRLTVV.

This clone came up once. The chain is built from TRBV5-6 and TRBJ2-5; TRBD1 matches 8 bases. From germline, CDR1 is SGHDT and CDR2 YYEEEE. V was pared by 3 bases and J by 7 bases, with 8 bases of the junction left unmatched. There are 14 residues in the CDR3. The CDR3, as DNA: TGTGCCAGCAGCTCGGGACAGGCTTGGGGGACCCAGTACTTC. Translating it yields CASSSGQAWGTQYF. Full variable domain (missing parts from reference TRBV5-6 and TRBJ2-5): DAGVTQSPTHLIKTRGQQVTLRCSPKSGHDTVSWYQQALGQGPQFIFQYYEEEERQRGNFPDRFSGHQFPNYSSELNVNALLLGDSALYLCASSSGQAWGTQYFGPGTRLLVL.